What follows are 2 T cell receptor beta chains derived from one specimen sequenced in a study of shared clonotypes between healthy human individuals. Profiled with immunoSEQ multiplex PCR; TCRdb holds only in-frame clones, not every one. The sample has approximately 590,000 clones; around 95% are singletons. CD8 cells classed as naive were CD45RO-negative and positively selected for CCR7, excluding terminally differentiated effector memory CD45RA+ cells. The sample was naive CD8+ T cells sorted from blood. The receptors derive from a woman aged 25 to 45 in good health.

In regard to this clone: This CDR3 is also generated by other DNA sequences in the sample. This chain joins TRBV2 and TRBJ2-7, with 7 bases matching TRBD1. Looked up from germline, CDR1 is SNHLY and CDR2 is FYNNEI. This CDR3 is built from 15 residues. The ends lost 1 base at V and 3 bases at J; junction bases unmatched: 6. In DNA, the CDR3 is TGTGCCAGCAGTGAAGGGCAGGGGGTCAGCTACGAGCAGTACTTC. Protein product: CASSEGQGVSYEQYF.

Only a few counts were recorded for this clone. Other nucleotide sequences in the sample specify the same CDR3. The CDR3 spells CASSLGNEQFF. The CDR3 DNA reads as TGTGCCAGCAGCTTGGGGAATGAGCAGTTCTTC. The V and J genes are TRBV5-6 and TRBJ2-1; D is unresolved. CDR3 size: 11 residues. Trimming removed 0 bases at V and 7 bases at J, with 2 bases between. CDR1 and CDR2 from the germline V gene are SGHDT and YYEEEE.